Listed below are T cell receptor beta chains from one sample, sequenced in a study of blood T cell repertoires in COVID-19. Here immunoSEQ multiplex PCR was the method, and the copy in TCRdb shows in-frame clones only, minus some. Among around 300,000 clones listed, 70% to 90% were seen once. The sample taken for sequencing was peripheral blood. Every receptor here comes from a woman in her forties with acute or convalescent COVID-19. CDR3s include the opening cysteine and the closing phenylalanine or tryptophan.

>TRBV5-6
CASSLGGTVGNYGYTF
>TRBV7-9
CASSLGQIQAFF
>TRBV4-1
CASSLQRGQGATDTQYF
>TRBV18
CASSPPDRGTAEAFF
>TRBV5-6
CASSLQRGTEAFF
>TRBV27
CASSSAQQAGKNIQYF
>TRBV3-1/TRBV3-2
CASSQEMGGAPFSSYNEQFF
>TRBV4-1
CASRRVLGGALGTDTQYF
>TRBV19
CASSIDGFSGETQYF
>TRBV21-1
CASSKGGGPSDTEAFF
>TRBV18
CASSPPGGVAYNSPLHF
>TRBV18
CASSPPNRALQETQYF
>TRBV4-1
CASSQDLGPVIYTGELFF
>TRBV5-1
CASSLQGSVANEKLFF
>TRBV5-4
CASSLIEGPHLHF
>TRBV9
CASSPRGVGRETQYF
>TRBV6-5
CASSQRGASTEAFF
>TRBV4-1
CASSQEGGTRMNTEAFF
>TRBV7-6
CASSLVTGTGPYNEQFF
>TRBV5-4
CASSIGQQMNTEAFF
>TRBV6-4
CASLPGQDTEAFF
>TRBV5-5
CASSEAPGQTGFGYTF
>TRBV5-6
CASSLRGWGNQPQHF
>TRBV6-6
CASSGREVLYNSPLHF
>TRBV25-1
CASSRTGTGRNTEAFF
>TRBV19
CASSSGQGPYGYTF